These 21 T cell receptor beta chains came from one sample sequenced in a study of early T cells in non-severe SARS-CoV-2 infection (dated by TCRdb to the early 2020s). The library relied on 5' RACE. Sequencing took place on a NextSeq 500. TCRdb ran its own pipeline on the public reads, namely fastp trimming at Q25 and MiXCR clone calling, and kept in-frame beta chains. Under each unique CDR3 protein, matching rows form one entry showing the most common genes and DNA. The sample table lists about 83,000 distinct CDR3 sequences, roughly an eighth of them with a count of one. The ten largest clones take up approximately 7% of the sample. Sequencing was performed on whole blood. All receptors come from an adult who was a healthcare worker with PCR-confirmed SARS-CoV-2 infection or an uninfected control (not recorded which).

CDR3: CASSQDLVVYNEQFF. DNA of the CDR3: TGCGCCAGCAGCCAAGATCTGGTAGTCTACAATGAGCAGTTCTTC. The rearrangement links TRBV4-1 to TRBJ2-1; D is undetermined. Germline lookup yields CDR1 MGHRA and CDR2 YSYEKL. There are 15 residues in the CDR3. V was cut by 0 bases and J by 3 bases, with 9 bases left in between.

This clonotype was counted a few times. The CDR3 region is CASSLRGNTEAFF. In nucleotides, the CDR3 is TGCGCCAGCAGTTTAAGGGGGAACACTGAAGCTTTCTTT. The gene calls are TRBV5-1 and TRBJ1-1; D perhaps matches TRBD1 (5 bases). The CDR3 runs 13 residues. From germline, CDR1 is SGHRS and CDR2 YFSETQ. V lost 5 bases, J lost 1 base, and 9 bases lay in between.

This clonotype appeared many times. The chain recombines TRBV27 with TRBJ2-5; tentatively, D is TRBD2 (6 bases). V shed 5 bases and J shed 8 bases, with 18 bases lying between them. Germline V CDR1 and CDR2: MNHEY, SMNVEV (reference sequence). The CDR3 runs 14 residues. The CDR3 DNA reads TGTGCCAGCAGTCCCCGGGACTTTGGGGAAACCCAGTACTTC. This encodes CASSPRDFGETQYF.

This clonotype has at least ten counts. This chain connects TRBV20-1 to TRBJ2-7, with D maybe TRBD1 (6 bases). The germline V gene has CDR1 DFQATT and CDR2 SNEGSKA (reference sequence). This CDR3 has 12 amino acids. Trimming took 6 bases from V and 5 from J, leaving 14 bases between them. CDR3 bases: TGCAGTGCAAATATACAGGGCAACGAGCAGTACTTC. Protein product: CSANIQGNEQYF.

This clonotype has more than one count but fewer than ten. The chain couples TRBV6-5 to TRBJ1-1; TRBD1 agrees at 7 bases. Germline V gene lookup returns CDR1 MNHEY and CDR2 SVGAGI. The CDR3 runs to 13 residues. V lost 4 bases to trimming and J lost 10 bases; unmatched junction nucleotides: 9. The CDR3 loop is CASSFYRGGGAFF. The CDR3 DNA reads as TGTGCCAGCAGTTTCTACAGGGGAGGTGGAGCTTTCTTT.

The chain recombines TRBV5-1 with TRBJ2-5, with 8 bases lining up with TRBD1. The CDR3 loop spans 14 amino acids. Germline V gene lookup returns CDR1 SGHRS and CDR2 YFSETQ. V was clipped by 4 bases and J by 1 base; unmatched bases: 3. CDR3 bases: TGCGCCAGCAGCATACAGGGGGTCCAAGAGACCCAGTACTTC. Protein: CASSIQGVQETQYF.

This sequence joins TRBV20-1 and TRBJ1-1; 7 positions match TRBD1. CDR1 is DFQATT and CDR2 is SNEGSKA in the germline V gene (reference sequence). Trimming took 7 bases from V and 0 from J; bases not matched to a gene: 5. There are 13 residues in the CDR3. CDR3 loop: CSGGGGMNTEAFF. The CDR3 region has the DNA TGCAGTGGGGGAGGGGGCATGAACACTGAAGCTTTCTTT.

This clonotype came up many times. The V gene is TRBV5-1, the J gene TRBJ1-6, with no clear D. This CDR3 is 13 amino acids long. Trimming cost V 2 bases and J 8 bases, with 8 bases left between them. From germline, CDR1 is SGHRS and CDR2 YFSETQ. This CDR3 is CASSFDGDSPLHF. The CDR3 nucleotides read TGCGCCAGCAGCTTCGATGGTGATTCACCCCTCCACTTT.

V is TRBV9 and J is TRBJ2-7, with a tentative D call TRBD1 (6 bases). The CDR3 length is 14 residues. From germline, CDR1 is SGDLS and CDR2 YYNGEE. V was clipped by 3 bases and J by 5 bases, with 15 bases between them. The CDR3 protein is CASSEGDRGHEQYF. CDR3 nucleotide sequence: TGTGCCAGCAGCGAGGGGGACCGAGGACACGAGCAGTACTTC.

The chain links TRBV2 to TRBJ2-7; TRBD2 matches 10 bases. The CDR3 is 15 amino acids. The V gene end was trimmed by 6 bases and the J gene end by 3 bases; junction bases not matched to a gene: 8. CDR1 is SNHLY and CDR2 is FYNNEI in the germline V gene. Here the CDR3 DNA reads TGTGCCAGCAGGACGACTAGCGGGTCCGGCTACGAGCAGTACTTC. Residues: CASRTTSGSGYEQYF.

V gene TRBV29-1 combines with J gene TRBJ1-2, with D tentatively TRBD1 (6 bases). Trimming took off 4 bases at V and 6 bases at J, with 24 bases between the two ends. Germline CDR1 reads SQVTM; CDR2 reads ANQGSEA. This CDR3 is 16 amino acids long. The CDR3 reads CSVAGHPEQFRHGYTF. CDR3 bases: TGCAGCGTTGCGGGACATCCCGAACAGTTTAGGCATGGCTACACCTTC.

This sequence joins TRBV9 and TRBJ2-3; the D is unclear. CDR3 length equals 15 residues. V was shortened by 0 bases and J by 5 bases, with 13 bases between the two germline ends. Germline V gene sequence: CDR1 SGDLS, CDR2 YYNGEE. The CDR3 nucleotides are TGTGCCAGCAGCGTAGGTCTAGTGGAACGAGATACGCAGTATTTT. Protein sequence: CASSVGLVERDTQYF.

This clonotype occurred many times. The chain employs TRBV19 and TRBJ2-2; 8 bases map to TRBD1. The J segment lost 2 bases and the V segment lost 7 bases, leaving 6 bases of the junction unmatched. CDR1 and CDR2 (germline): LNHDA, SQIVND (reference sequence). CDR3 length: 15 residues. Here the CDR3 DNA reads TGTGCCAGTAACTCCGGGACAGGAAACACCGGGGAGCTGTTTTTT. Its translation is CASNSGTGNTGELFF.

This clonotype was detected only a few times. The chain combines TRBV29-1 with TRBJ1-2, with 7 bases lining up with TRBD1. The CDR3 contains 12 residues. The V segment lost 8 bases and the J segment 4 bases; nucleotides outside the gene matches: 7. Germline CDR1 reads SQVTM; CDR2 reads ANQGSEA. DNA of the CDR3: TGCAGCACATGGGACAGCCGCTATGGCTACACCTTC. The encoded protein is CSTWDSRYGYTF.

The J gene is TRBJ2-7, the V gene TRBV6-2 or TRBV6-3, with 9 bases aligning to TRBD2. Germline loops: CDR1 MNHEY, CDR2 SVGEGT. The CDR3 sequence is 16 residues long. V shed 6 bases and J 3 bases; nucleotides not matched to a gene: 12. The CDR3 region has the DNA TGTGCCAGCAGACCCCCGCCAGGGACTAGCATCTACGAGCAGTACTTC. Its protein product is CASRPPPGTSIYEQYF.

This clonotype was found a few times. The chain is built from TRBV20-1 and TRBJ2-4; 13 nucleotides agree with TRBD2. The CDR3 runs 16 residues. Germline-derived CDR1 and CDR2 are DFQATT and SNEGSKA (reference sequence). V dropped 5 bases and J dropped 7; count of bases not matched to a gene: 11. The CDR3 protein is CSADPGLAGVVNIQYF. The CDR3 DNA reads TGCAGTGCTGACCCCGGACTAGCGGGAGTGGTCAACATTCAGTACTTC.

The CDR3 DNA follows: TGTGCCAGCAGCCCCTCCCGGACTAGCTTAAACACCGGGGAGCTGTTTTTT. This codes for CASSPSRTSLNTGELFF. The V gene is TRBV7-2, the J gene TRBJ2-2, with 8 nucleotides matching TRBD2. Germline V CDR1 and CDR2: SGHTA, FQGNSA. The V and J ends lost 5 bases and 2 bases, in that order; junction bases with no gene match: 10. The CDR3 sequence is 17 residues long.

The V call is TRBV5-4, the J call TRBJ2-7; D might be TRBD1 (5 bases). V dropped 7 bases and J dropped 2 bases, with 13 bases sitting between them. Per the germline V gene, CDR1 is SGHNT and CDR2 is YYREEE (reference sequence). CDR3 length: 13 amino acids. The CDR3 region is CASRQGAAYEQYF. The CDR3 DNA follows: TGTGCCAGCCGTCAAGGGGCAGCCTACGAGCAGTACTTC.

In this sample, this clonotype turned up many times. V gene TRBV7-2 combines with J gene TRBJ2-5; 9 nucleotides align to TRBD2. This CDR3 is 14 amino acids long. Germline values: CDR1 SGHTA, CDR2 FQGNSA. V was clipped by 3 bases and J by 5 bases; unmatched bases: 4. The CDR3 sequence is CASSFSGSGETQYF. The CDR3 nucleotides read TGTGCCAGCAGCTTTAGCGGGAGTGGGGAGACCCAGTACTTC.

This clonotype was detected only a few times. The chain carries TRBV5-1 and TRBJ2-2; TRBD2 matches 11 bases. V was clipped by 3 bases and J by 5 bases; unmatched bases: 6. Per the germline V gene, CDR1 is SGHRS and CDR2 is YFSETQ. CDR3 length: 16 amino acids. This CDR3 reads CASSSLSGRATGELFF. In nucleotides, the CDR3 is TGCGCCAGCAGCTCCCTTAGCGGGAGGGCTACCGGGGAGCTGTTTTTT.

The chain carries TRBV3-1 and TRBJ2-7, with 7 bases fitting TRBD2. V shed 2 bases, J shed 3 bases, and the junction held 7 bases outside the gene matches. Germline CDR1 and CDR2: LGHDT and YNNKEL (reference sequence). CDR3 length: 15 residues. CDR3 nucleotides: TGTGCCAGCAGCCAAATAGCGGGCGCCCTCTACGAGCAGTACTTC. Translated: CASSQIAGALYEQYF.